Each of the 11 T cell receptor beta chains below was sequenced from the same sample in a study of T cells after yellow fever vaccination. One entry per CDR3 protein, called by TCRdb with MiXCR from the 5' RACE reads. The sample consists of around 310,000 distinct CDR3 sequences, approximately 9% of them appearing once. This sample comprised PBMCs, obtained on the day of the first yellow fever vaccination. These receptors came from a man aged 18 to 30 who received the YFV17D yellow fever vaccine.

The rearrangement uses TRBV5-1 and TRBJ2-1, with 9 nucleotides matching TRBD1. The CDR3 covers 15 residues. V was pared by 3 bases and J by 5 bases, with 6 bases of the junction left unmatched. Germline V CDR1 and CDR2: SGHRS, YFSETQ. Here the CDR3 reads CASSWGDRVDNEQFF. CDR3 DNA sequence: TGCGCCAGCAGCTGGGGGGACAGGGTTGACAATGAGCAGTTCTTC. Using reference TRBV5-1 and TRBJ2-1 for the parts outside the CDR3, the full variable domain is KAGVTQTPRYLIKTRGQQVTLSCSPISGHRSVSWYQQTPGQGLQFLFEYFSETQRNKGNFPGRFSGRQFSNSRSEMNVSTLELGDSALYLCASSWGDRVDNEQFFGPGTRLTVL.

This clonotype has more than one count but fewer than ten. This chain uses TRBV7-9 with TRBJ2-7; D possibly uses TRBD1 or TRBD2 (5 bases each). The germline gives CDR1 SEHNR, CDR2 FQNEAQ (reference sequence). V lost 1 base, J lost 0 bases, and 10 bases lay in between. The CDR3 contains 15 residues. The CDR3 here is CASSLDWGSSYEQYV. CDR3 nucleotides: TGTGCCAGCAGCTTAGACTGGGGGAGCTCCTACGAGCAGTACGTC.

The chain combines TRBV5-4 with TRBJ2-1; 8 nucleotides agree with TRBD2. The CDR3 extends over 16 amino acids. CDR1 and CDR2 (germline): SGHNT, YYREEE (reference sequence). The junction had 18 bases not matched to a gene; V was cut back by 9 bases and J by 7 bases. This CDR3 reads CATDAIGGAMGNEQFF. CDR3 nucleotides: TGTGCCACCGATGCTATCGGGGGGGCCATGGGTAATGAGCAGTTCTTC.

In this sample, this clonotype turned up a few times. The genes are TRBV12-3 or TRBV12-4 and TRBJ2-5; 8 bases are a match to TRBD2. This CDR3 is built from 15 residues. V lost 6 bases to trimming and J lost 10 bases; unmatched junction nucleotides: 16. DNA of the CDR3: TGTGCCAGCAGACAGACTAGCGAATCGGTTAGGGGCCAGTACTTC. It translates to CASRQTSESVRGQYF.

There are many counts of this clonotype. V is TRBV6-5 and J is TRBJ2-1, with 9 bases aligning to TRBD1. Germline-derived CDR1 and CDR2 are MNHEY and SVGAGI. The CDR3 contains 16 residues. The J segment lost 9 bases and the V segment lost 4 bases, leaving 13 bases of the junction unmatched. CDR3 sequence: CASSSPDRGITFEQFF. The DNA for the CDR3 is TGTGCCAGCAGTTCCCCCGACAGGGGGATAACTTTTGAGCAGTTCTTC.

This clonotype has only a few counts. The chain couples TRBV20-1 to TRBJ2-1; D unclear. Germline V gene lookup returns CDR1 DFQATT and CDR2 SNEGSKA (reference sequence). V shed 0 bases and J shed 8 bases, with 8 bases lying between them. CDR3 length: 12 amino acids. The chain's CDR3 is CSARDHEYEQFF. The CDR3 nucleotides are TGCAGTGCTAGAGATCATGAGTATGAGCAGTTCTTC.

This chain uses TRBV12-3 or TRBV12-4 with TRBJ1-5, with D perhaps TRBD1 (5 bases). Between the trimmed V and J ends, which lost 6 bases and 4 bases, there was a span of 13 bases. CDR3 size: 14 residues. The CDR3 is CASSRGLMNQPQHF. The CDR3 coding sequence is TGTGCCAGCAGCCGGGGACTGATGAATCAGCCCCAGCATTTT.

This clonotype has at least ten counts. This sequence joins TRBV5-1 and TRBJ2-7, with TRBD1 matching over 8 bases. This CDR3 is 16 amino acids long. The junction had 15 bases not matched to a gene; V was cut back by 6 bases and J by 4 bases. The germline CDR1 and CDR2 sequences are SGHRS and YFSETQ. The CDR3 protein is CASTPGPTGDGYEQYF. As DNA, the CDR3 is TGCGCCAGCACCCCTGGACCGACAGGGGACGGGTACGAGCAGTACTTC.

The CDR3 sequence: CAWSGRGTLMGETQYF. CDR3 nucleotides: TGTGCCTGGAGCGGAAGGGGGACATTAATGGGGGAGACCCAGTACTTC. V and J are TRBV30 and TRBJ2-5; D perhaps matches TRBD1 (6 bases). CDR1 is GTSNPN and CDR2 is SVGIG in the germline V gene (reference sequence). CDR3 length: 16 residues. Trimming took 3 bases from V and 5 from J, leaving 22 bases between them.

This clonotype was observed a handful of times. In DNA form, the CDR3 reads TGTGCCAGCAGCTTCACAGCGTCCACTGAAGCTTTCTTT. It codes for CASSFTASTEAFF. The J gene is TRBJ1-1, the V gene TRBV7-1; D is unresolved. TRBV7-1 is noted as an ORF with a role that remains uncertain. Between the trimmed V and J ends, which lost 4 bases and 4 bases, there was a span of 10 bases. The CDR3 has 13 residues.

This clonotype was counted many times. The chain employs TRBV15 and TRBJ1-1; D is possibly TRBD1 (5 bases). The germline V and J ends were trimmed by 2 bases and 4 bases, with 20 bases remaining between them. Germline V lookup: CDR1 LNHNV, CDR2 YYDKDF (reference sequence). The CDR3 runs 17 residues. In DNA, the CDR3 is TGTGCCACCAGCAGACAATTCTTGGACCCTGGGGGCACTGAAGCTTTCTTT. This encodes CATSRQFLDPGGTEAFF.